The present TCR beta chain was sequenced within a study of blood T cells in healthy people across ages. The study's findings and limits: The recorded TCR beta diversity per million T cells decreased in a roughly linear manner with age.

Germline loops: CDR1 SGHRS, CDR2 YFSETQ. This CDR3 has 15 amino acids. As concerns this clonotype: Antigen specificity is unknown. A much larger clonotype is one base distant, so this may be a read error.

The use of a sample-barcoded 5' primer and a J-beta primer mix characterized a second PCR of roughly 6 to 11 cycles. Per sample, CDR3-containing paired-end reads numbered at least 3 million. One entry per CDR3 protein, called by TCRdb with MiXCR from the 5' RACE reads. Of 800,000 to 950,000 distinct CDR3 sequences in the sample, about 27% were seen once. This sample also appeared in a second study, on T cells of mothers and their children. That paper states: TCR recombination output is shaped by thymic selection similarly in related and unrelated pairs. Mothers and children who were related shared slightly more overlap than unrelated pairs, but not significantly more.

The sample taken for sequencing was blood. The chain uses TRBV5-1 and TRBJ2-7, with TRBD1 matching over 9 bases. This receptor was identified in a woman between 40 and 50 years old in good health. CDR3 protein: CTSSSPGQGDYEQYF. The CDR3 DNA sequence: TGCACCAGCAGTTCACCGGGACAGGGAGACTACGAGCAGTACTTC. Full variable domain (rest looked up from reference TRBV5-1 and TRBJ2-7): KAGVTQTPRYLIKTRGQQVTLSCSPISGHRSVSWYQQTPGQGLQFLFEYFSETQRNKGNFPGRFSGRQFSNSRSEMNVSTLELGDSALYLCTSSSPGQGDYEQYFGPGTRLTVT.